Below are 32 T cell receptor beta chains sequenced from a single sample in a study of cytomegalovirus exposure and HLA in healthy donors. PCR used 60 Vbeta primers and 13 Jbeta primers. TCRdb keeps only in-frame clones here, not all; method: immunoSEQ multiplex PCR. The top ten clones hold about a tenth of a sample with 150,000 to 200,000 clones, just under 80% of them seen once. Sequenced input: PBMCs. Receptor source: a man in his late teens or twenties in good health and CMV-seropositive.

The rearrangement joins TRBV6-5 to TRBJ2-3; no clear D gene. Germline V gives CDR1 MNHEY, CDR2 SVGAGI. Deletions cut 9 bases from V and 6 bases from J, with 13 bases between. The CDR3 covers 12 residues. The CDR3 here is CASGRDMDTQYF. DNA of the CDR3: TGTGCCAGTGGCCGCGACATGGATACGCAGTATTTT.

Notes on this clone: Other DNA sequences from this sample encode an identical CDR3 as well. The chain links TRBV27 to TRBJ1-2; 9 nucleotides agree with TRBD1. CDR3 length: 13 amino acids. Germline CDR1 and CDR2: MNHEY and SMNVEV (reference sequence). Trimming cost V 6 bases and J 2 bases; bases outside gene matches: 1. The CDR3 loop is CASRGQGNYGYTF. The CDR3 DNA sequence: TGTGCCAGCAGGGGACAGGGCAACTATGGCTACACCTTC.

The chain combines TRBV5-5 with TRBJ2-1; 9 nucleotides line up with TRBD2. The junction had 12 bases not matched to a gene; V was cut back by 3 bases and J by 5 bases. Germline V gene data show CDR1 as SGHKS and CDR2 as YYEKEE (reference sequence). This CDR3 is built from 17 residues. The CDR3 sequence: CASSYAWASGNNNEQFF. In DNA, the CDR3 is TGTGCCAGCAGCTATGCCTGGGCTAGCGGGAACAACAATGAGCAGTTCTTC.

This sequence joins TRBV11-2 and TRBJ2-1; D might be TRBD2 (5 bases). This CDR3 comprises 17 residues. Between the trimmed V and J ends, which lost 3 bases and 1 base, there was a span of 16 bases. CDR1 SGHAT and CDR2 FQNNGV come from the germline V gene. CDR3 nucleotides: TGTGCCAGCAGCTTCCGGGGAATGTGGGGTTCCTACAATGAGCAGTTCTTC. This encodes CASSFRGMWGSYNEQFF.

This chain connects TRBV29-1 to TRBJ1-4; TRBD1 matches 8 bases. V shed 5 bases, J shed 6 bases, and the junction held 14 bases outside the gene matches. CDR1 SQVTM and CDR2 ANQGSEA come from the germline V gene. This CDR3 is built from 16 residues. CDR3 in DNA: TGCAGCGTTCCCGGGGGCAGGGGGCAAAAACATGAAAAACTGTTTTTT. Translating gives CSVPGGRGQKHEKLFF. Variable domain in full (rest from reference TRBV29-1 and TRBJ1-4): SAVISQKPSRDICQRGTSLTIQCQVDSQVTMMFWYRQQPGQSLTLIATANQGSEATYESGFVIDKFPISRPNLTFSTLTVSNMSPEDSSIYLCSVPGGRGQKHEKLFFGSGTQLSVL.

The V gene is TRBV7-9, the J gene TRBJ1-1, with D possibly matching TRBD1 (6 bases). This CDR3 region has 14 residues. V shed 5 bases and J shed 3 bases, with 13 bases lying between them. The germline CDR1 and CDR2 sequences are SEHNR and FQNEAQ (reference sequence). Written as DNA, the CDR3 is TGTGCCAGCAGCCAAACAGGGTTCCACACTGAAGCTTTCTTT. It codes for CASSQTGFHTEAFF.

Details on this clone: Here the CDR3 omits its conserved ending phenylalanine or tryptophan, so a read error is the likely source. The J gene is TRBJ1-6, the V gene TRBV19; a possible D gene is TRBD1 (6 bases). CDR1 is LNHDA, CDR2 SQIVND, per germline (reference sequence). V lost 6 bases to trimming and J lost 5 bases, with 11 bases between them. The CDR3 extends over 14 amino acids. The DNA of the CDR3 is TGTGCCAGTAGCAGCGGACAGAATAATTCACCCCTCCACCTT. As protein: CASSSGQNNSPLHL.

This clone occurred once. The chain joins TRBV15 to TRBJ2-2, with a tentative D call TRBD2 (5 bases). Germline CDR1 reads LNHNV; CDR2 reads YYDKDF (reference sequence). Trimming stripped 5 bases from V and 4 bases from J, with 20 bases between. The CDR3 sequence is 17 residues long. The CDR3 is CATSRGLRVRGTGELFF. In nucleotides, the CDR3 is TGTGCCACCAGCCGCGGGCTGAGGGTCCGAGGCACCGGGGAGCTGTTTTTT. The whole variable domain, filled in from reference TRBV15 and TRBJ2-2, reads DAMVIQNPRYQVTQFGKPVTLSCSQTLNHNVMYWYQQKSSQAPKLLFHYYDKDFNNEADTPDNFQSRRPNTSFCFLDIRSPGLGDTAMYLCATSRGLRVRGTGELFFGEGSRLTVL.

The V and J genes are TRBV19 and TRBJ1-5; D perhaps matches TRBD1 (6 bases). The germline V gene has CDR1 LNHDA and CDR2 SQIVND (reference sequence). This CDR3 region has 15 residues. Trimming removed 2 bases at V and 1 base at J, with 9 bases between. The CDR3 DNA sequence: TGTGCCAGTAGTATACCCGGACAGAGCAATCAGCCCCAGCATTTT. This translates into CASSIPGQSNQPQHF.

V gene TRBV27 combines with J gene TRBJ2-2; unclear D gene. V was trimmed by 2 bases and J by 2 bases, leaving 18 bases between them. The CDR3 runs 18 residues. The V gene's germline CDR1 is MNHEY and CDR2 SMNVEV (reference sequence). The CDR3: CASSLRLWADTNTGELFF. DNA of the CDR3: TGTGCCAGCAGTTTAAGGCTTTGGGCAGATACAAACACCGGGGAGCTGTTTTTT.

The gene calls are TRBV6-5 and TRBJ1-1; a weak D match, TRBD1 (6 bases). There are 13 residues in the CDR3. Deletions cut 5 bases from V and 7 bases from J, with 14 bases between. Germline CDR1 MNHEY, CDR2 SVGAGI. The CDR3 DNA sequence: TGTGCCAGCAGTCCGGACAGCCGACTTGAAGCTTTCTTT. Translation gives CASSPDSRLEAFF.

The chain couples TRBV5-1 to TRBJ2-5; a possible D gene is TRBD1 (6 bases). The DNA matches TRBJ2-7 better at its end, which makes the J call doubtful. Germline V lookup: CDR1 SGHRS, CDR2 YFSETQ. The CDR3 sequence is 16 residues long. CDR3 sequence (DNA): TGCGCCAGCAGCTTGGCCTTCAGAGGGGGTTTGTACGAGCAGTACTTC. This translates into CASSLAFRGGLYEQYF.

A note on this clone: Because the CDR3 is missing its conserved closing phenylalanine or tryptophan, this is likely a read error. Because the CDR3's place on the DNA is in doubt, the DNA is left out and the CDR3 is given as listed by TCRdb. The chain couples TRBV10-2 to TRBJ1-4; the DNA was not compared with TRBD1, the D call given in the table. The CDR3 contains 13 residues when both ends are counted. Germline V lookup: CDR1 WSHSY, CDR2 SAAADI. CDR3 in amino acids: CASSESVGGHQVG.

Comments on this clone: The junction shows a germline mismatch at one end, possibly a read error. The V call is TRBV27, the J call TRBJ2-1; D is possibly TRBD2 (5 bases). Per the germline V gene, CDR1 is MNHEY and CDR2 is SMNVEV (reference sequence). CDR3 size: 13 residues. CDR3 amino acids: CASSPGVLNAQFF. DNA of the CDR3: TGTGCCAGCAGCCCCGGGGTCTTAAATGCGCAGTTCTTC.

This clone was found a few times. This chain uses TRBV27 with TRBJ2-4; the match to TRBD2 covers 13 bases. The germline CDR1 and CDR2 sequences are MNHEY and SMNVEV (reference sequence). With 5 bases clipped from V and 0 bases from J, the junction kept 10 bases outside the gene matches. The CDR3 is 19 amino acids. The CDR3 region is CASSRHRTSGREAKNIQYF. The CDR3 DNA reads TGTGCCAGCAGTAGACACCGGACTAGCGGGAGAGAAGCCAAAAACATTCAGTACTTC.

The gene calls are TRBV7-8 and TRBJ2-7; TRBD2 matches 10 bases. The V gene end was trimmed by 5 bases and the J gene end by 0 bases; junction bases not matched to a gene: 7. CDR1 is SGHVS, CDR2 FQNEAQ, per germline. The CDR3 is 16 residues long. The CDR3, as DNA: TGTGCCAGCAGCCGTGCTAGCGGGAGCGCCTCCTACGAGCAGTACTTC. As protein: CASSRASGSASYEQYF.

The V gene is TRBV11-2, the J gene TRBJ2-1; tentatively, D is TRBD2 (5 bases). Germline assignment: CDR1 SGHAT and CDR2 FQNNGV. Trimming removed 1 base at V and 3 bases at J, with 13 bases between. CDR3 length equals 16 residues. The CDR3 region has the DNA TGTGCCAGCAGCTTAGGGGTAGTCGAGGGCTACAATGAGCAGTTCTTC. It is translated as CASSLGVVEGYNEQFF.

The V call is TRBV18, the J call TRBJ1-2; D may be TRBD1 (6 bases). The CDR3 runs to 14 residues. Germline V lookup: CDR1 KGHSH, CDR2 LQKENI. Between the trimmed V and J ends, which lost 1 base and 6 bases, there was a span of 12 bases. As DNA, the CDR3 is TGTGCCAGCTCACCACTCTTGGCAGGGGATGGCTACACCTTC. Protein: CASSPLLAGDGYTF.

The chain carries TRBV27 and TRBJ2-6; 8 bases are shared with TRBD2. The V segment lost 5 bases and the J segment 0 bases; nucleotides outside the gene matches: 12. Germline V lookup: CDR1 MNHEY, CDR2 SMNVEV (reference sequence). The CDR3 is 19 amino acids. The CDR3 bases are TGTGCCAGCAGTCCCCTCTCTCCGGGAGGGAGCTCTGGGGCCAACGTCCTGACTTTC. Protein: CASSPLSPGGSSGANVLTF.

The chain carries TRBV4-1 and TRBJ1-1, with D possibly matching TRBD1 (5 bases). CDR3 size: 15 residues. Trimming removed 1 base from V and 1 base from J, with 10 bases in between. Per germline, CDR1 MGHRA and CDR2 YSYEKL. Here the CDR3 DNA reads TGCGCCAGCAGCCAAGTGGGACTTAGGAACACTGAAGCTTTCTTT. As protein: CASSQVGLRNTEAFF.

The CDR3 protein is CASSLGTGITYEQYF. Written as DNA, the CDR3 is TGTGCCAGCAGCTTGGGGACAGGAATTACCTACGAGCAGTACTTC. The rearrangement joins TRBV5-4 to TRBJ2-7; 7 nucleotides align to TRBD1. Germline CDR1 reads SGHNT; CDR2 reads YYREEE (reference sequence). The CDR3 has 15 amino acids. With V trimmed by 0 bases and J by 2 bases, 5 bases remained unmatched.

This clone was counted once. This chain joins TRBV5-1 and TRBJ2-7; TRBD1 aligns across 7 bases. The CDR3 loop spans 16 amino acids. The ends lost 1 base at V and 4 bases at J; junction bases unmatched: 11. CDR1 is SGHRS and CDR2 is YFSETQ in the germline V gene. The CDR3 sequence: CASSLPLTGPTYEQYF. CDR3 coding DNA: TGCGCCAGCAGCTTGCCCCTGACAGGGCCCACGTACGAGCAGTACTTC. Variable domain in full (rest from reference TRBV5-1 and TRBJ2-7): KAGVTQTPRYLIKTRGQQVTLSCSPISGHRSVSWYQQTPGQGLQFLFEYFSETQRNKGNFPGRFSGRQFSNSRSEMNVSTLELGDSALYLCASSLPLTGPTYEQYFGPGTRLTVT.

The CDR3 region is CASMEQTSADTQYF. Here the CDR3 DNA reads TGCGCCAGCATGGAGCAAACAAGTGCAGATACGCAGTATTTT. The V and J genes are TRBV5-1 and TRBJ2-3; D call uncertain. Germline-derived CDR1 and CDR2 are SGHRS and YFSETQ. Trimming left V 6 bases short and J 4 bases short, with 15 bases between. The CDR3 totals 14 residues.

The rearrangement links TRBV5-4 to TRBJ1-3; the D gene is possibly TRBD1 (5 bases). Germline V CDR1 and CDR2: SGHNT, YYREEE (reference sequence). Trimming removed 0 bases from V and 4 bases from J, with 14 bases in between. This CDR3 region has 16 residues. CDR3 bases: TGTGCCAGCAGCTTGGCACAGGTAGGATTGGGAAACACCATATATTTT. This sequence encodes CASSLAQVGLGNTIYF.

DNA of the CDR3: TGTGCCTGGAGTGGGACAGAAATCAGCTGGAGGTCCTACGAGCAGTACTTC. Encoded protein: CAWSGTEISWRSYEQYF. V is TRBV30 and J is TRBJ2-7; tentative D call: TRBD1 (6 bases). V was shortened by 1 base and J by 1 base, with 20 bases between the two germline ends. The CDR3 is 17 residues long. The V gene's germline CDR1 is GTSNPN and CDR2 SVGIG (reference sequence).

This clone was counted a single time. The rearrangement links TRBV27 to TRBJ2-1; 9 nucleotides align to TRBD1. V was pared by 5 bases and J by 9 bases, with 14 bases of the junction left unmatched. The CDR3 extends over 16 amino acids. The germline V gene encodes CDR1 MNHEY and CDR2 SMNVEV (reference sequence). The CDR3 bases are TGTGCCAGCAGTGACATACCCGGGACAGGGACGGGTGAGCAGTTCTTC. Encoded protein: CASSDIPGTGTGEQFF.

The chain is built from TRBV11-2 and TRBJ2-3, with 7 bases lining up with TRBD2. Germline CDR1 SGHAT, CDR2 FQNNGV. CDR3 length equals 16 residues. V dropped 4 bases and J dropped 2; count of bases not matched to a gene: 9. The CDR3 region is CASSSGTTDTTDTQYF. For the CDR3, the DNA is TGTGCCAGCAGCTCCGGGACTACAGATACCACAGATACGCAGTATTTT.

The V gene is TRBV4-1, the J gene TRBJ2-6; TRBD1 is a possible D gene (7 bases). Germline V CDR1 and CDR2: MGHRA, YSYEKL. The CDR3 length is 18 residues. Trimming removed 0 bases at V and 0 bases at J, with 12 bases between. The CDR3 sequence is CASSQDPGGISGANVLTF. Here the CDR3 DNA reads TGCGCCAGCAGCCAAGATCCAGGGGGGATCTCTGGGGCCAACGTCCTGACTTTC.

The CDR3 sequence: CASKKGGILFSHEQYF. CDR3 coding DNA: TGTGCCAGCAAAAAGGGAGGGATCCTTTTTTCCCACGAGCAGTACTTC. This rearrangement joins TRBV11-2 to TRBJ2-7, with 7 bases identical to TRBD2. CDR1 and CDR2 from the germline V gene are SGHAT and FQNNGV. After removal of 7 bases from V and 5 bases from J, the junction contained 17 bases not matched to a gene. The CDR3 consists of 16 residues.

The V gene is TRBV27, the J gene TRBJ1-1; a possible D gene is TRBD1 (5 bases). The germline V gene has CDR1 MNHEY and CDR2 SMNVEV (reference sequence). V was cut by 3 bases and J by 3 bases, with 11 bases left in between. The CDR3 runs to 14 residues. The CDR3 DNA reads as TGTGCCAGCAGTTTCGGCAGGGATGACACTGAAGCTTTCTTT. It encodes CASSFGRDDTEAFF.

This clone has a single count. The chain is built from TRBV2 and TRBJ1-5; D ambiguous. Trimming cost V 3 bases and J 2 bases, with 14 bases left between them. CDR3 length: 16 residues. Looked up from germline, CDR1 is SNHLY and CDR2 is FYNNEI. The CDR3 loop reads CASSEEGQQGNQPQHF. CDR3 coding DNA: TGTGCCAGCAGTGAGGAGGGCCAGCAAGGCAATCAGCCCCAGCATTTT.

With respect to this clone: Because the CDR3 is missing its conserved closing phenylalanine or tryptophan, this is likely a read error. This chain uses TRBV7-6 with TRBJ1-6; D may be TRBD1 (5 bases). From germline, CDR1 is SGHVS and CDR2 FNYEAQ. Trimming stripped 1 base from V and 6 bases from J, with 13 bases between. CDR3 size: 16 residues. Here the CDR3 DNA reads TGTGCCAGCAGCTTAGGGGAGGGGTCTGTTAATTCACCCCTCCACCTT. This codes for CASSLGEGSVNSPLHL.